A single sample gave rise to the 19 T cell receptor beta chains below, sequenced in a study of blood T cell repertoires in COVID-19. Produced via immunoSEQ multiplex PCR; TCRdb's table is partial and in-frame only. The repertoire has some 300,000 clones, 89% of them found once; the top ten carry 2.9%. Sequencing was carried out using PBMCs or T cells enriched from blood (not recorded which). Source of these receptors: a woman between 45 and 60 years old who had been exposed to COVID-19.

The chain carries TRBV19 and TRBJ2-3, with 12 bases identical to TRBD2. The length of the CDR3 is 16 residues. With 6 bases clipped from V and 1 base from J, the junction kept 5 bases outside the gene matches. Germline V gene lookup returns CDR1 LNHDA and CDR2 SQIVND (reference sequence). As DNA, the CDR3 is TGTGCCAGTAGGGGAAGACTAGCGGGGGGCACAGATACGCAGTATTTT. This gives the protein CASRGRLAGGTDTQYF.

This clone was recorded only once. The chain employs TRBV19 and TRBJ2-7; tentatively, D is TRBD1 (7 bases). Germline CDR1 is LNHDA and CDR2 is SQIVND (reference sequence). V lost 0 bases to trimming and J lost 2 bases, with 11 bases between them. The CDR3 extends over 15 amino acids. CDR3 sequence reads: CASSIDQGEAYEQYF. The CDR3 DNA is TGTGCCAGTAGTATAGATCAGGGGGAGGCCTACGAGCAGTACTTC.

V gene TRBV6-6 combines with J gene TRBJ1-5; 7 bases map to TRBD1. Trimming cost V 5 bases and J 1 base; bases outside gene matches: 8. Per germline, CDR1 MNHNY and CDR2 SVGAGI (reference sequence). CDR3 length equals 16 residues. CDR3 residues: CASSRQGAKSNQPQHF. In nucleotides, the CDR3 is TGTGCCAGCAGTCGACAGGGCGCTAAGAGCAATCAGCCCCAGCATTTT.

The rearrangement links TRBV3-1 (or the pseudogene TRBV3-2) to TRBJ2-3, with D maybe TRBD2 (6 bases). The V gene lost 4 bases and the J gene lost 6 bases, with 20 bases spanning the gap. Germline V gives CDR1 LGHDT, CDR2 YNNKEL (reference sequence). The CDR3 contains 16 residues. The CDR3: CASSLRDSLRPDTQYF. CDR3 in DNA: TGTGCCAGCAGCCTCCGGGACTCCCTCCGCCCGGATACGCAGTATTTT.

V is TRBV5-1 and J is TRBJ2-7; weak D call: TRBD2 (6 bases). V was shortened by 0 bases and J by 3 bases, with 10 bases between the two germline ends. Germline V lookup: CDR1 SGHRS, CDR2 YFSETQ. The CDR3 runs to 14 residues. CDR3 sequence reads: CASSLAEGGYEQYF. Here the CDR3 DNA reads TGCGCCAGCAGCTTGGCGGAGGGAGGCTACGAGCAGTACTTC.

The chain employs TRBV7-9 and TRBJ1-3; D not resolved. The V and J ends lost 2 bases and 1 base respectively, with 6 bases between them. Germline CDR1 SEHNR, CDR2 FQNEAQ (reference sequence). The CDR3 covers 14 residues. CDR3 residues: CASSLSVSGNTIYF. CDR3 nucleotides: TGTGCCAGCAGCTTATCAGTGTCTGGAAACACCATATATTTT.

This clone was counted only a few times. The CDR3 loop is CASSQWDRPNQPQHF. In DNA, the CDR3 is TGTGCCAGCAGCCAGTGGGACAGGCCCAATCAGCCCCAGCATTTT. This chain connects TRBV3-1 (or the pseudogene TRBV3-2) to TRBJ1-5; 8 bases align to TRBD1. J lost 3 bases, V lost 3 bases, and 4 bases had no gene match. Germline assignment: CDR1 LGHDT and CDR2 YNNKEL (reference sequence). This CDR3 has 15 residues.

The chain uses TRBV7-2 and TRBJ1-5; tentative D call: TRBD1 (5 bases). The CDR3 sequence is 17 residues long. Per germline, CDR1 SGHTA and CDR2 FQGNSA. Deletions cut 4 bases from V and 0 bases from J, with 16 bases between. Written as DNA, the CDR3 is TGTGCCAGCAGCTCGTGGGGGGGAGAAGATAGCAATCAGCCCCAGCATTTT. It specifies CASSSWGGEDSNQPQHF.

The rearrangement links TRBV5-6 to TRBJ1-2, with D possibly TRBD1 on 5 matching bases. Germline loops: CDR1 SGHDT, CDR2 YYEEEE. V lost 2 bases to trimming and J lost 4 bases, with 9 bases between them. This CDR3 spans 13 amino acids. As DNA, the CDR3 is TGTGCCAGCAGCTTACCGGGGGTCTATGGCTACACCTTC. This codes for CASSLPGVYGYTF. Full variable domain (remainder filled in from reference TRBV5-6 and TRBJ1-2): DAGVTQSPTHLIKTRGQQVTLRCSPKSGHDTVSWYQQALGQGPQFIFQYYEEEERQRGNFPDRFSGHQFPNYSSELNVNALLLGDSALYLCASSLPGVYGYTFGSGTRLTVV.

The V call is TRBV19, the J call TRBJ2-2; D remains unclear. V lost 5 bases, J lost 5 bases, and 3 bases lay in between. The CDR3 extends over 11 amino acids. Germline CDR1 LNHDA, CDR2 SQIVND (reference sequence). Here the CDR3 DNA reads TGTGCCAGTAGTCGTACCGGGGAGCTGTTTTTT. Translating gives CASSRTGELFF.

This clone was seen ten or more times. The chain combines TRBV5-4 with TRBJ1-2; maybe TRBD1 (5 bases). V shed 5 bases and J shed 4 bases, with 15 bases lying between them. The CDR3 runs to 14 residues. CDR1 SGHNT and CDR2 YYREEE come from the germline V gene (reference sequence). As DNA, the CDR3 is TGTGCCAGCAGGGGGCAGGGAATACGCTATGGCTACACCTTC. Translating it yields CASRGQGIRYGYTF. The complete variable domain, with remaining parts taken from reference TRBV5-4 and TRBJ1-2, reads ETGVTQSPTHLIKTRGQQVTLRCSSQSGHNTVSWYQQALGQGPQFIFQYYREEENGRGNFPPRFSGLQFPNYSSELNVNALELDDSALYLCASRGQGIRYGYTFGSGTRLTVV.

This clone was found once. The chain carries TRBV28 and TRBJ1-1; D is undetermined. The CDR3 is made up of 14 amino acids. Germline V gene sequence: CDR1 MDHEN, CDR2 SYDVKM. Trimming removed 6 bases from V and 0 bases from J, with 11 bases in between. CDR3 residues: CASRTGMMNTEAFF. In nucleotides, the CDR3 is TGTGCCAGCAGGACCGGGATGATGAACACTGAAGCTTTCTTT. Full variable domain (outside the CDR3, taken from reference TRBV28 and TRBJ1-1): DVKVTQSSRYLVKRTGEKVFLECVQDMDHENMFWYRQDPGLGLRLIYFSYDVKMKEKGDIPEGYSVSREKKERFSLILESASTNQTSMYLCASRTGMMNTEAFFGQGTRLTVV.

The chain's CDR3 is CASSPGQTNSPLHF. In DNA form, the CDR3 reads TGTGCCAGCAGCCCAGGACAGACCAATTCACCCCTCCACTTT. V gene TRBV5-5 combines with J gene TRBJ1-6; TRBD1 is a possible D gene (6 bases). The CDR3 is made up of 14 amino acids. The V end was cut by 4 bases, the J end by 7 bases, with 12 bases between. Germline CDR1 is SGHKS and CDR2 is YYEKEE (reference sequence).

The sample holds a few counts of this clone. The chain uses TRBV19 and TRBJ2-7; 7 positions agree with TRBD1. This CDR3 is 15 amino acids long. Trimming cost V 5 bases and J 3 bases; bases outside gene matches: 10. Germline V gene data show CDR1 as LNHDA and CDR2 as SQIVND (reference sequence). The CDR3 region has the DNA TGTGCCAGTAGTGCTCCAGGGGGTTCGCTCTACGAGCAGTACTTC. It codes for CASSAPGGSLYEQYF.

The chain has TRBV10-3 and TRBJ2-5, with TRBD1 as a possible D gene (6 bases). V lost 4 bases and J 5 bases, leaving 17 bases between the germline ends. CDR3 length: 15 amino acids. Germline V gives CDR1 ENHRY, CDR2 SYGVKD. In DNA, the CDR3 is TGTGCCATCAGTGGGGGGCCGGGGCTCGAGGAGACCCAGTACTTC. This translates into CAISGGPGLEETQYF.

The rearrangement uses TRBV30 and TRBJ1-3, with 8 bases that match TRBD1. V was pared by 5 bases and J by 0 bases, with 9 bases of the junction left unmatched. Per germline, CDR1 GTSNPN and CDR2 SVGIG (reference sequence). The CDR3 has 16 amino acids. The CDR3 here is CAWEKGQVLSGNTIYF. In DNA form, the CDR3 reads TGTGCCTGGGAGAAGGGACAGGTACTCTCTGGAAACACCATATATTTT.

The chain employs TRBV2 and TRBJ1-3; 9 nucleotides agree with TRBD1. Germline CDR1 and CDR2: SNHLY and FYNNEI. The length of the CDR3 is 15 residues. Trimming took 6 bases from V and 3 from J; bases not matched to a gene: 6. CDR3 loop: CASRVTGGVGNTIYF. CDR3 DNA: TGTGCCAGCAGGGTTACAGGGGGCGTTGGAAACACCATATATTTT.

This chain joins TRBV30 and TRBJ1-5; 10 positions agree with TRBD1. Germline lookup yields CDR1 GTSNPN and CDR2 SVGIG (reference sequence). The CDR3 is 17 residues long. V gave up 4 bases and J gave up 1 base; unmatched junction bases: 10. The CDR3 coding sequence is TGTGCCTGGACCGGGGGACAGGGGCTTACCAGCAATCAGCCCCAGCATTTT. Encoded protein: CAWTGGQGLTSNQPQHF.

The V gene is TRBV24-1, the J gene TRBJ2-1; 10 bases are shared with TRBD1. Germline V gene data show CDR1 as KGHDR and CDR2 as SFDVKD. This CDR3 has 16 amino acids. With 4 bases clipped from V and 4 bases from J, the junction kept 6 bases outside the gene matches. The CDR3, as DNA: TGTGCCACCAGTGACCCCGGGACAGGGGATTACAATGAGCAGTTCTTC. This gives the protein CATSDPGTGDYNEQFF.